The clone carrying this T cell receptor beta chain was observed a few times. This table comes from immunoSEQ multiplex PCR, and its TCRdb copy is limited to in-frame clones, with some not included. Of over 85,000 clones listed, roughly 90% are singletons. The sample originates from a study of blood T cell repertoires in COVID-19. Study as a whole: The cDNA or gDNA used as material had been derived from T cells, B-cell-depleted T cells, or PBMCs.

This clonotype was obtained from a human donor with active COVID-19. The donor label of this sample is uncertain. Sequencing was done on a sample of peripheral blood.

This CDR3 is CASSPRDISYEEGNTIYF. As DNA, the CDR3 is TGCGCCAGCAGCCCCCGGGACATCAGTTACGAAGAGGGAAACACCATATATTTT. The chain is built from TRBV4-1 and TRBJ1-3; tentatively, D is TRBD1 (6 bases). The V end lost 4 bases, the J end lost 4 bases, and 23 bases lay between the germline ends. Germline V gives CDR1 MGHRA, CDR2 YSYEKL. This CDR3 is 18 amino acids long.